These 9 T cell receptor beta chains came from one sample sequenced in a study of radiation and T cells in renal cell carcinoma. The treatment: treatment-naive control, cytoreductive nephrectomy. Sequenced by immunoSEQ multiplex PCR; TCRdb stores in-frame clones only, minus some. This sample has approximately 16,000 clones, with approximately 56% found just once. The material sequenced was tumor tissue, taken from a patient whose treatment was nephrectomy without radiotherapy. The receptors originated from a man aged 40-49 years with renal cell carcinoma.

The chain couples TRBV6-4 to TRBJ1-1, with no clear D. This CDR3 is built from 15 residues. Trimming stripped 6 bases from V and 1 base from J, with 15 bases between. Germline CDR1 and CDR2: MRHNA and SNTAGT. CDR3 sequence: CASRLTPTGNTEAFF. The CDR3 nucleotides read TGTGCCAGCAGACTCACCCCCACCGGGAACACTGAAGCTTTCTTT.

This chain uses TRBV5-1 with TRBJ2-3; 7 nucleotides align to TRBD2. V lost 9 bases to trimming and J lost 2 bases; unmatched junction nucleotides: 6. The CDR3 extends over 13 amino acids. The germline gives CDR1 SGHRS, CDR2 YFSETQ. CDR3 nucleotide sequence: TGCGCCACGGGGGGTTCCAACACAGATACGCAGTATTTT. As protein: CATGGSNTDTQYF.

By frequency in the sample, this clone is medium-sized. CDR3 sequence reads: CASRRGMNTEAFF. The DNA of the CDR3 is TGTGCCAGCAGAAGGGGAATGAACACTGAAGCTTTCTTT. This chain connects TRBV6-4 to TRBJ1-1; D is possibly TRBD1 (5 bases). CDR1 is MRHNA, CDR2 SNTAGT, per germline. The CDR3 contains 13 residues. Trimming left V 6 bases short and J 0 bases short, with 8 bases between.

V is TRBV2 and J is TRBJ2-3, with 8 bases lining up with TRBD2. Per germline, CDR1 SNHLY and CDR2 FYNNEI. This CDR3 has 15 residues. J gave up 2 bases and V 4 bases, and 5 bases lay outside the gene matches. The CDR3 reads CASSGRGGLTDTQYF. CDR3 DNA sequence: TGTGCCAGCAGTGGCCGGGGGGGCCTCACAGATACGCAGTATTTT.

The chain combines TRBV19 with TRBJ1-5, with D perhaps matching TRBD1 (5 bases). CDR1 LNHDA and CDR2 SQIVND come from the germline V gene (reference sequence). Trimming left V 7 bases short and J 2 bases short, with 15 bases between. There are 15 residues in the CDR3. CDR3 coding DNA: TGTGCCAGTAAGGTCTCAGGAGGGGGCAATCAGCCCCAGCATTTT. Translated: CASKVSGGGNQPQHF.

The rearrangement links TRBV7-2 to TRBJ1-2; maybe TRBD1 (5 bases). Between the trimmed V and J ends, which lost 6 bases and 1 base, there was a span of 12 bases. Germline CDR1 and CDR2: SGHTA and FQGNSA. The CDR3 extends over 14 amino acids. The CDR3 nucleotides are TGTGCCAGCAGTCCGAGGGGCGGTAACTATGGCTACACCTTC. Its protein product is CASSPRGGNYGYTF.

The genes are TRBV28 and TRBJ2-7, with D perhaps TRBD2 (6 bases). Trimming took 6 bases from V and 4 from J, leaving 16 bases between them. CDR1 is MDHEN and CDR2 is SYDVKM in the germline V gene. This CDR3 is 14 amino acids long. This chain's CDR3 is CASRAAGLGYEQYF. In DNA form, the CDR3 reads TGTGCCAGCAGAGCCGCGGGACTCGGATACGAGCAGTACTTC.

This clone has a handful of counts. The V gene is TRBV11-1, the J gene TRBJ1-2, with TRBD1 as a possible D gene (6 bases). Germline CDR1 and CDR2: SGHAT and FQDESV (reference sequence). Trimming took off 5 bases at V and 2 bases at J, with 15 bases between the two ends. This CDR3 contains 15 residues. The CDR3 region is CASSGDNLPNYGYTF. The CDR3 nucleotides are TGTGCCAGCAGCGGGGACAACCTCCCAAACTATGGCTACACCTTC.

The V call is TRBV7-9, the J call TRBJ2-7, with 7 bases identical to TRBD1. The germline V gene encodes CDR1 SEHNR and CDR2 FQNEAQ (reference sequence). The J segment lost 7 bases and the V segment lost 1 base, leaving 4 bases of the junction unmatched. This CDR3 contains 13 residues. Written as DNA, the CDR3 is TGTGCCAGCAGCTTAGACAGGGGTAGGGAGCAGTACTTC. This translates into CASSLDRGREQYF.